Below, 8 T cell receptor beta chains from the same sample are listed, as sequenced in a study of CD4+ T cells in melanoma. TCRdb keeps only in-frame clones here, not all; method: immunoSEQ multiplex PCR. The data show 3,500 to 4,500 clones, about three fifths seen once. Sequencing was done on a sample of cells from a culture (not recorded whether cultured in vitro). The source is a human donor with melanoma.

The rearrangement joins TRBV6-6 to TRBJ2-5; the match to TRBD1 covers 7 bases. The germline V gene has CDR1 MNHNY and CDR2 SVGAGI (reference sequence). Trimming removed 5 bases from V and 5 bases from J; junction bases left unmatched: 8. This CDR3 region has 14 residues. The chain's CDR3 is CASSQKQGLETQYF. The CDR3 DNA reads TGTGCCAGCAGTCAGAAACAGGGGCTCGAGACCCAGTACTTC.

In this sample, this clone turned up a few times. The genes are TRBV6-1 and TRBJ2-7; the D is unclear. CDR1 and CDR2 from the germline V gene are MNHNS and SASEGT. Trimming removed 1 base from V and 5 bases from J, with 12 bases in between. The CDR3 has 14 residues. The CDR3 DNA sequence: TGTGCCAGCAGTGAAGAGTGGGCTAGGGACGAGCAGTACTTC. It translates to CASSEEWARDEQYF.

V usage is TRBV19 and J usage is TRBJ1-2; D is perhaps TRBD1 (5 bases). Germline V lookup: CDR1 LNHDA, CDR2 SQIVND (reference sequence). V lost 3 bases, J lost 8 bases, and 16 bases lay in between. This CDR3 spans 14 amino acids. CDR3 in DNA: TGTGCCAGTAGTATTGGAACGCAGGGTTCGGGCTACACCTTC. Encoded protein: CASSIGTQGSGYTF.

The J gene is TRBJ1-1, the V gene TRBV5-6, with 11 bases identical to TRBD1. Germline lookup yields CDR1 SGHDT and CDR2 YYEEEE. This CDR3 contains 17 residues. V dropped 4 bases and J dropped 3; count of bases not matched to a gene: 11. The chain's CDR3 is CASSGGQGAFLYTEAFF. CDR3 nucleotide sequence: TGTGCCAGCAGCGGCGGACAGGGGGCTTTCCTGTACACTGAAGCTTTCTTT.

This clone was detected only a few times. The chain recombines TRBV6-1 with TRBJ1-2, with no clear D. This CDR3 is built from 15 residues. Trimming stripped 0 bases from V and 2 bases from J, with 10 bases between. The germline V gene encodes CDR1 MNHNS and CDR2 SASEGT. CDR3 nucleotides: TGTGCCAGCAGTGAAGCCCTCATTGCCAACTATGGCTACACCTTC. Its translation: CASSEALIANYGYTF.

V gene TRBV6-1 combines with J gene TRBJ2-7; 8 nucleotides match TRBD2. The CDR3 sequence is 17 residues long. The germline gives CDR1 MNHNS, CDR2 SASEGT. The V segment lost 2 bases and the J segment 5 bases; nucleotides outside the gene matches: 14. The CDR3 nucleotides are TGTGCCAGCAGTGAAATCTATGGCCCGGGGGGGCGCGACGAGCAGTACTTC. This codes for CASSEIYGPGGRDEQYF.

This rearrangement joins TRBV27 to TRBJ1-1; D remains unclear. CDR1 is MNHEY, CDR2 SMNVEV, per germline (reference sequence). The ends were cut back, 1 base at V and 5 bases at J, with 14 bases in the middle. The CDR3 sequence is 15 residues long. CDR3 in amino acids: CASSLFVGGLTEAFF. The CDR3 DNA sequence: TGTGCCAGCAGTTTATTTGTGGGCGGGTTGACTGAAGCTTTCTTT.

CDR3 region: CASSRVGGELFF. CDR3 nucleotide sequence: TGTGCCAGCAGCCGGGTGGGAGGGGAGCTGTTTTTT. This sequence joins TRBV3-1 (or the pseudogene TRBV3-2) and TRBJ2-2, with D hard to call. The V end was cut by 4 bases, the J end by 8 bases, with 8 bases between. This CDR3 contains 12 residues. Germline CDR1 reads LGHDT; CDR2 reads YNNKEL (reference sequence).